This TCR beta chain was sequenced for a study of cytotoxic CD8 clonotypes in ibrutinib-treated CLL. Study background: Response samples were taken after a median of around twelve months on treatment, range 6 to 36.

Study results and limitations: Clonality was elevated at ibrutinib response and had returned toward baseline at progression. Rare overall, public clonotypes shrank or held steady under therapy.

With respect to this clone: Its target is not known.

The protocol was immunoSEQ multiplex PCR, while the TCRdb copy is restricted to in-frame clones and leaves out a portion. The sample has 160,000 or so clones, 70% to 85% seen once; the top ten hold 3.5% to 5.5%. CDR3 size: 18 residues. Looked up from germline, CDR1 is GTSNPN and CDR2 is SVGIG (reference sequence). Trimming left V 3 bases short and J 2 bases short, with 20 bases between. The chain links TRBV30 to TRBJ2-6; D could derive from TRBD1 or TRBD2 (6 bases each). This receptor was taken from a human donor with chronic lymphocytic leukemia. This specimen consisted of PBMCs, obtained after 24 months of ibrutinib treatment. In DNA, the CDR3 is TGTGCCTGGAGACCGGTGGGGGGCAGGGGAACTGGGGCCAACGTCCTGACTTTC. Translation gives CAWRPVGGRGTGANVLTF. Full variable domain (missing parts from reference TRBV30 and TRBJ2-6): SQTIHQWPATLVQPVGSPLSLECTVEGTSNPNLYWYRQAAGRGLQLLFYSVGIGQISSEVPQNLSASRPQDRQFILSSKKLLLSDSGFYLCAWRPVGGRGTGANVLTFGAGSRLTVL.